A single sample gave rise to the 17 T cell receptor beta chains below, sequenced in a study of cytomegalovirus exposure and HLA in healthy donors. A multiplex PCR was run with 60 Vbeta primers and 13 Jbeta primers. Clones were sequenced by immunoSEQ multiplex PCR, and TCRdb holds only the in-frame ones, with some missing. The repertoire includes 150,000 to 200,000 clones, approximately 84% of them detected once, and roughly 2.2% sits in the top ten. Sequences were obtained from PBMCs. Receptor source: a man younger than 30 in good health and CMV-seropositive.

The chain is built from TRBV19 and TRBJ1-2; TRBD1 matches at 7 bases. Per germline, CDR1 LNHDA and CDR2 SQIVND (reference sequence). Unmatched junction bases numbered 4, after V lost 2 bases and J lost 4 bases. The CDR3 is made up of 14 amino acids. The CDR3 sequence: CASSIIGGSYGYTF. The DNA for the CDR3 is TGTGCCAGTAGTATAATAGGGGGCTCCTATGGCTACACCTTC.

This rearrangement joins TRBV7-9 to TRBJ1-1; a weak D match, TRBD1 (6 bases). In germline, CDR1 is SEHNR, CDR2 FQNEAQ (reference sequence). The CDR3 spans 13 residues. The V end was cut by 5 bases, the J end by 0 bases, with 7 bases between. This chain's CDR3 is CASSGGLNTEAFF. Here the CDR3 DNA reads TGTGCCAGCAGCGGGGGCCTGAACACTGAAGCTTTCTTT.

The J gene is TRBJ1-4, the V gene TRBV7-8; 7 bases are a match to TRBD1. Germline assignment: CDR1 SGHVS and CDR2 FQNEAQ. This CDR3 spans 16 amino acids. The ends lost 4 bases at V and 3 bases at J; junction bases unmatched: 8. CDR3 coding DNA: TGTGCCAGCAGCTCGGACAGGCTTCTTGCTAATGAAAAACTGTTTTTT. It specifies CASSSDRLLANEKLFF.

The rearrangement uses TRBV5-1 and TRBJ1-1, with 7 bases identical to TRBD1. Germline CDR1 and CDR2: SGHRS and YFSETQ. The J segment lost 0 bases and the V segment lost 3 bases, leaving 8 bases of the junction unmatched. CDR3 size: 16 residues. The CDR3 is CASSSLTGAVNTEAFF. CDR3 DNA: TGCGCCAGCAGCTCACTAACAGGGGCAGTGAACACTGAAGCTTTCTTT.

This chain joins TRBV7-8 and TRBJ1-3; unclear D gene. CDR3 size: 16 residues. The germline V gene has CDR1 SGHVS and CDR2 FQNEAQ. Between the trimmed V and J ends, which lost 7 bases and 0 bases, there was a span of 16 bases. CDR3 loop: CASTALTGFSGNTIYF. CDR3 in DNA: TGTGCCAGCACCGCTCTTACGGGGTTCTCTGGAAACACCATATATTTT.

This clone was detected only once. The gene calls are TRBV6-1 and TRBJ1-6; maybe TRBD1 (5 bases). Trimming removed 4 bases from V and 14 bases from J, with 24 bases in between. The germline gives CDR1 MNHNS, CDR2 SASEGT. There are 16 residues in the CDR3. The CDR3 protein is CASSGWGRLMLETLHF. The CDR3 DNA is TGTGCCAGCAGTGGCTGGGGCAGGTTGATGCTCGAGACCCTCCACTTT.

The chain employs TRBV18 and TRBJ2-5; D possibly corresponds to TRBD2 (5 bases). CDR1 is KGHSH, CDR2 LQKENI, per germline. This CDR3 comprises 13 residues. Trimming took off 3 bases at V and 5 bases at J, with 10 bases between the two ends. The CDR3 sequence: CASSPNPGETQYF. DNA for the CDR3: TGTGCCAGCTCACCTAACCCGGGGGAGACCCAGTACTTC. Filled out from reference TRBV18 and TRBJ2-5, the complete variable domain reads NAGVMQNPRHLVRRRGQEARLRCSPMKGHSHVYWYRQLPEEGLKFMVYLQKENIIDESGMPKERFSAEFPKEGPSILRIQQVVRGDSAAYFCASSPNPGETQYFGPGTRLLVL.

In this sample, this clone turned up once. The CDR3, as DNA: TGTGCCAGCAGCTCAGCTTGGAGCGGGGGGACGCAAGAGACCCAGTACTTC. Amino acid sequence: CASSSAWSGGTQETQYF. The chain employs TRBV9 and TRBJ2-5; 9 positions agree with TRBD2. Germline loops: CDR1 SGDLS, CDR2 YYNGEE. The CDR3 totals 17 residues. V trimming: 4 bases; J trimming: 2 bases; junction bases outside the gene matches: 12.

This chain uses TRBV18 with TRBJ2-7; 8 bases align to TRBD2. The CDR3 covers 16 residues. V dropped 5 bases and J dropped 3; count of bases not matched to a gene: 12. Germline CDR1 reads KGHSH; CDR2 reads LQKENI. CDR3 sequence (DNA): TGTGCCAGCTCAGGGAGCTTGGCGGGGGGTTTCTACGAGCAGTACTTC. Residues: CASSGSLAGGFYEQYF.

The chain links TRBV2 to TRBJ1-1; 8 bases match TRBD1. Germline lookup yields CDR1 SNHLY and CDR2 FYNNEI. V gave up 4 bases and J gave up 8 bases; unmatched junction bases: 6. This CDR3 spans 13 amino acids. The CDR3 sequence is CASSGTGTSEAFF. The CDR3 coding sequence is TGTGCCAGCAGTGGGACAGGGACGTCGGAAGCTTTCTTT.

The chain links TRBV7-2 to TRBJ1-1; TRBD1 matches 7 bases. This CDR3 comprises 16 residues. The germline V gene has CDR1 SGHTA and CDR2 FQGNSA. The ends lost 5 bases at V and 1 base at J; junction bases unmatched: 10. CDR3 coding DNA: TGTGCCAGCAGCCCAAACTCAGGGGGGAGGAACACTGAAGCTTTCTTT. Translating gives CASSPNSGGRNTEAFF.

A word on this clone: At the DNA level, this CDR3 is encoded by other sequences in the same sample as well. This sequence joins TRBV6-1 and TRBJ1-2; D remains unclear. In germline, CDR1 is MNHNS, CDR2 SASEGT. The V end lost 4 bases, the J end lost 2 bases, and 8 bases lay between the germline ends. CDR3 length: 13 residues. CDR3 protein: CASSGTENYGYTF. CDR3 DNA sequence: TGTGCCAGCAGTGGAACAGAGAACTATGGCTACACCTTC.

This chain links TRBV4-1 with TRBJ1-6; perhaps TRBD1 as D (5 bases). V was cut by 1 base and J by 5 bases, with 12 bases left in between. The V gene's germline CDR1 is MGHRA and CDR2 YSYEKL. This CDR3 is 16 amino acids long. CDR3 in DNA: TGCGCCAGCAGCCAAGGAAGGGGTCGCGATAATTCACCCCTCCACTTT. It codes for CASSQGRGRDNSPLHF.

The genes are TRBV11-2 and TRBJ2-3; perhaps TRBD1 as D (5 bases). V was trimmed by 5 bases and J by 2 bases, leaving 14 bases between them. CDR1 SGHAT and CDR2 FQNNGV come from the germline V gene. This CDR3 region has 15 residues. CDR3 DNA sequence: TGTGCCAGCAGCGCGTTAACAGGATTCACAGATACGCAGTATTTT. The encoded protein is CASSALTGFTDTQYF.

The rearrangement uses TRBV5-1 and TRBJ1-2; D remains unclear. Germline V gives CDR1 SGHRS, CDR2 YFSETQ. CDR3 length equals 14 residues. Trimming left V 2 bases short and J 6 bases short, with 14 bases between. CDR3 nucleotide sequence: TGCGCCAGCAGCTTCTTCGGAAGTGAGGATGGCTACACCTTC. This sequence encodes CASSFFGSEDGYTF.

The CDR3 region has the DNA TGTGCCAGCAGTGACACCACGACAGGGCGATTTAGCAATCAGCCCCAGCATTTT. Protein: CASSDTTTGRFSNQPQHF. The chain is built from TRBV6-1 and TRBJ1-5, with TRBD1 matching 7 bases. Losses at the gene ends were 3 bases for V and 0 bases for J; bases not matched to a gene: 11. Germline CDR1 reads MNHNS; CDR2 reads SASEGT. The CDR3 length is 18 residues.

For the CDR3, the DNA is TGTGCCAGCCTGATCACCCCCGGTTACAATGAGCAGTTCTTC. It is translated as CASLITPGYNEQFF. The gene calls are TRBV6-4 and TRBJ2-1; no reliable D call. V lost 8 bases, J lost 4 bases, and 15 bases lay in between. The CDR3 is made up of 14 amino acids. The germline V gene encodes CDR1 MRHNA and CDR2 SNTAGT.